Each of the 31 T cell receptor beta chains below was sequenced from the same sample in a study of CD8 T cells in ankylosing spondylitis. Each CDR3 protein gets one entry after TCRdb re-called the 5' RACE reads with MiXCR. The repertoire holds just over 300,000 distinct CDR3 sequences, with 20% as singletons. The sequencing sample was made of blood, either unsorted or a sorted T cell fraction (not recorded which). Every receptor here comes from a female donor with ankylosing spondylitis or in good health (not recorded which).

There are a few counts of this clonotype. The rearrangement links TRBV12-3 or TRBV12-4 to TRBJ2-5, with D possibly TRBD2 on 6 matching bases. The CDR3 spans 15 residues. Trimming took 3 bases from V and 5 from J, leaving 16 bases between them. In nucleotides, the CDR3 is TGTGCCAGCAGTTTTAGTGGCGCGGAGGGCGAGACCCAGTACTTC. It yields the protein CASSFSGAEGETQYF.

This clonotype was picked up many times. The V and J genes are TRBV5-5 and TRBJ1-1, with unresolved D. Germline CDR1 reads SGHKS; CDR2 reads YYEKEE (reference sequence). V dropped 0 bases and J dropped 5 bases, with 14 bases sitting between them. The CDR3 covers 15 residues. The CDR3 sequence is CASSLGRASRTEAFF. CDR3 nucleotide sequence: TGTGCCAGCAGCTTGGGCCGAGCCTCGCGAACTGAAGCTTTCTTT.

V gene TRBV7-2 combines with J gene TRBJ2-2; possible D gene TRBD2, 6 bases. Trimming left V 1 base short and J 5 bases short, with 14 bases between. The V gene's germline CDR1 is SGHTA and CDR2 FQGNSA. The CDR3 sequence is 16 residues long. The CDR3 spells CASSLGPSGPTGELFF. The CDR3 coding sequence is TGTGCCAGCAGCTTAGGGCCCAGCGGGCCGACCGGGGAGCTGTTTTTT.

The chain uses TRBV20-1 and TRBJ1-1; TRBD1 might be the D (5 bases). The CDR3 length is 14 residues. Germline V gives CDR1 DFQATT, CDR2 SNEGSKA (reference sequence). Trimming removed 5 bases from V and 0 bases from J, with 13 bases in between. The CDR3: CSASGTPMNTEAFF. The CDR3 nucleotides read TGCAGTGCTTCCGGGACGCCCATGAACACTGAAGCTTTCTTT.

The gene calls are TRBV4-3 and TRBJ2-1, with D perhaps TRBD2 (5 bases). The CDR3 is made up of 14 amino acids. The V end lost 0 bases, the J end lost 5 bases, and 8 bases lay between the germline ends. Germline V gives CDR1 LGHNA, CDR2 YSLEER. CDR3 in amino acids: CASSQERAHNEQFF. As DNA, the CDR3 is TGCGCCAGCAGCCAAGAGCGGGCCCACAATGAGCAGTTCTTC.

This clonotype was observed a few times. The gene calls are TRBV29-1 and TRBJ1-4, with D tentatively TRBD1 (5 bases). Germline V gene sequence: CDR1 SQVTM, CDR2 ANQGSEA. The CDR3 has 16 residues. V lost 6 bases to trimming and J lost 7 bases, with 24 bases between them. As DNA, the CDR3 is TGCAGCGTCCACAAGCAGGGTAGCGCCGGGGGTGAAAAACTGTTTTTT. This gives the protein CSVHKQGSAGGEKLFF.

The J gene is TRBJ1-3, the V gene TRBV10-3, with 7 bases identical to TRBD1. Germline CDR1 is ENHRY and CDR2 is SYGVKD. The CDR3 sequence is 13 residues long. V trimming: 10 bases; J trimming: 4 bases; junction bases outside the gene matches: 7. This CDR3 reads CATLGQLGNTIYF. The CDR3 coding sequence is TGTGCCACCCTGGGACAGCTGGGAAACACCATATATTTT.

This clonotype has a count of ten or more. This chain connects TRBV6-5 to TRBJ1-2; 8 bases are a match to TRBD1. This CDR3 region has 12 residues. The J segment lost 7 bases and the V segment lost 5 bases, leaving 3 bases of the junction unmatched. Germline values: CDR1 MNHEY, CDR2 SVGAGI. This chain's CDR3 is CASSTGGSGYTF. Here the CDR3 DNA reads TGTGCCAGCAGTACAGGGGGTTCTGGCTACACCTTC.

The rearrangement joins TRBV5-5 to TRBJ2-7; TRBD2 matches at 8 bases. The J segment lost 6 bases and the V segment lost 1 base, leaving 3 bases of the junction unmatched. This CDR3 is 13 amino acids long. Germline V gene sequence: CDR1 SGHKS, CDR2 YYEKEE (reference sequence). The CDR3 sequence is CASSLPGRVEQYF. CDR3 DNA: TGTGCCAGCAGCTTGCCCGGGAGGGTCGAGCAGTACTTC.

V gene TRBV28 combines with J gene TRBJ1-2; D perhaps matches TRBD1 (6 bases). The V end lost 10 bases, the J end lost 5 bases, and 8 bases lay between the germline ends. The CDR3 has 10 amino acids. Looked up from germline, CDR1 is MDHEN and CDR2 is SYDVKM. The DNA for the CDR3 is TGTGCCATACAGGGTTATGGCTACACCTTC. Translation gives CAIQGYGYTF.

This clonotype was picked up a small number of times. The V gene is TRBV6-1, the J gene TRBJ1-5; maybe TRBD1 (6 bases). Trimming left V 6 bases short and J 6 bases short, with 15 bases between. This CDR3 region has 14 residues. Looked up from germline, CDR1 is MNHNS and CDR2 is SASEGT. As DNA, the CDR3 is TGTGCCAGCAGGAACAGGGATTCAAGTCAGCCCCAGCATTTT. This sequence encodes CASRNRDSSQPQHF.

The genes are TRBV20-1 and TRBJ2-2; D remains ambiguous. Per the germline V gene, CDR1 is DFQATT and CDR2 is SNEGSKA (reference sequence). The CDR3 totals 14 residues. V lost 6 bases, J lost 7 bases, and 18 bases lay in between. This CDR3 is CSAARGPFNGELFF. For the CDR3, the DNA is TGCAGTGCCGCTCGAGGACCATTCAACGGGGAGCTGTTTTTT.

Of note for this clonotype: The junction departs from the called germline gene at one end, perhaps through a read error. J is TRBJ2-3 and V is TRBV6-2 or TRBV6-3; 7 positions match TRBD2. The germline CDR1 and CDR2 sequences are MNHEY and SVGEGT. CDR3 length equals 13 residues. The CDR3 coding sequence is TGTGCCAGCAGTTACTCCGTCGCCTCGACTAGCACTTTT. It is translated as CASSYSVASTSTF.

The V call is TRBV10-3, the J call TRBJ2-1, with TRBD2 matching over 9 bases. CDR1 is ENHRY, CDR2 SYGVKD, per germline. V lost 3 bases to trimming and J lost 4 bases; unmatched junction nucleotides: 4. The CDR3 has 15 residues. DNA of the CDR3: TGTGCCATCAGTGACCGGCGGGAGGGATACAATGAGCAGTTCTTC. This encodes CAISDRREGYNEQFF.

This clonotype was found a few times. The chain couples TRBV5-5 to TRBJ2-7, with D maybe TRBD1 (6 bases). Trimming removed 3 bases from V and 0 bases from J, with 13 bases in between. CDR1 and CDR2 from the germline V gene are SGHKS and YYEKEE (reference sequence). The CDR3 is 15 amino acids. In nucleotides, the CDR3 is TGTGCCAGCAGCTGGGGTAGGACAGTCTCCTACGAGCAGTACTTC. Amino acids: CASSWGRTVSYEQYF.

In its sample, this clonotype was seen once. J is TRBJ2-5 and V is TRBV9; 11 nucleotides match TRBD2. CDR1 SGDLS and CDR2 YYNGEE come from the germline V gene. CDR3 length: 14 residues. Trimming cost V 3 bases and J 3 bases; bases outside gene matches: 1. CDR3 sequence reads: CASSASGGKETQYF. As DNA, the CDR3 is TGTGCCAGCAGCGCTAGCGGGGGGAAAGAGACCCAGTACTTC.

This clonotype was seen repeatedly, ten times or more. The rearrangement uses TRBV6-5 and TRBJ1-6; D gene unclear. Germline V gene sequence: CDR1 MNHEY, CDR2 SVGAGI. Trimming stripped 6 bases from V and 9 bases from J, with 12 bases between. The CDR3 is made up of 13 amino acids. The CDR3 DNA is TGTGCCAGCAGCTTACAGAACAGTTCACCCCTCCACTTT. This sequence encodes CASSLQNSSPLHF.

This clonotype has more than one count but fewer than ten. CDR3 DNA: TGCAGTGCTAGAGATTTCACAGGTGGCTCCTACAATGAGCAGTTCTTC. Its protein is CSARDFTGGSYNEQFF. The chain employs TRBV20-1 and TRBJ2-1, with D possibly being TRBD1 (5 bases). The CDR3 has 16 residues. Germline V gene sequence: CDR1 DFQATT, CDR2 SNEGSKA (reference sequence). The germline V and J ends were trimmed by 0 bases and 0 bases, with 12 bases remaining between them.

The chain has TRBV7-2 and TRBJ2-1; TRBD2 agrees at 7 bases. The CDR3 covers 14 residues. The V gene end was trimmed by 2 bases and the J gene end by 6 bases; junction bases not matched to a gene: 4. Germline assignment: CDR1 SGHTA and CDR2 FQGNSA. The CDR3 coding sequence is TGTGCCAGCAGCTTATTACTAGCGCGCAATGAGCAGTTCTTC. Translation: CASSLLLARNEQFF.

This clonotype occurred many times. The genes are TRBV5-1 and TRBJ1-2; tentatively, D is TRBD1 (6 bases). The germline V gene encodes CDR1 SGHRS and CDR2 YFSETQ. The CDR3 is 15 amino acids. The germline V and J ends were trimmed by 4 bases and 0 bases, with 13 bases remaining between them. The CDR3 DNA is TGCGCCAGCAGCCCCCGGGGGGCTGCTAACTATGGCTACACCTTC. It is translated as CASSPRGAANYGYTF.

Here the CDR3 reads CASSLGTGTYDEQYF. Here the CDR3 DNA reads TGTGCCAGCAGTTTAGGGACAGGGACCTATGACGAGCAGTACTTC. The J gene is TRBJ2-7, the V gene TRBV12-3 or TRBV12-4; TRBD1 matches 8 bases. With V trimmed by 1 base and J by 5 bases, 7 bases remained unmatched. This CDR3 is built from 15 residues.

This clonotype was detected only a few times. V is TRBV12-3 or TRBV12-4 and J is TRBJ2-6, with 8 bases lining up with TRBD1. J was trimmed by 1 base and V by 10 bases; bases with no gene match: 6. This CDR3 contains 15 residues. The CDR3: CATGTGYSGANVLTF. The CDR3 nucleotides read TGTGCCACCGGGACAGGCTATTCTGGGGCCAACGTCCTGACTTTC.

This clonotype was counted between two and nine times. This sequence joins TRBV7-2 and TRBJ2-1; D possibly matches TRBD1 or TRBD2 (5 bases each). The CDR3 is 16 residues long. V lost 5 bases, J lost 9 bases, and 23 bases lay in between. Germline assignment: CDR1 SGHTA and CDR2 FQGNSA. The CDR3 region has the DNA TGTGCCAGCAGCCCTCGTCGCAGCCCAATGGGGGTTGAGCAGTTCTTC. It yields the protein CASSPRRSPMGVEQFF.

This clonotype has a handful of counts. One end of the junction fails to match germline, which may point to a read error. V is TRBV20-1 and J is TRBJ2-7; D is uncertain. This CDR3 spans 16 amino acids. The V gene's germline CDR1 is DFQATT and CDR2 SNEGSKA (reference sequence). CDR3 sequence: CCARDSDSRGLYEQYF. The CDR3 coding sequence is TGCTGTGCTAGAGATTCTGACTCCCGTGGTTTGTACGAGCAGTACTTC.

The chain combines TRBV27 with TRBJ2-2; 9 bases are shared with TRBD2. Germline V gives CDR1 MNHEY, CDR2 SMNVEV (reference sequence). The CDR3 spans 22 residues. The trim removed 4 bases at V and 1 base at J, leaving 22 bases unmatched. The CDR3 coding sequence is TGTGCCAGCAGTTATCGGGGGTTTTCGCCTAGCGGGACACGGTGGAACACCGGGGAGCTGTTTTTT. Protein product: CASSYRGFSPSGTRWNTGELFF.

V gene TRBV27 combines with J gene TRBJ2-1; no reliable D call. The CDR3 covers 14 residues. The V end lost 4 bases, the J end lost 1 base, and 8 bases lay between the germline ends. The germline gives CDR1 MNHEY, CDR2 SMNVEV (reference sequence). The CDR3: CASSSPTSYNEQFF. The DNA of the CDR3 is TGTGCCAGCAGTTCGCCGACGTCCTACAATGAGCAGTTCTTC.

This chain links TRBV12-3 or TRBV12-4 with TRBJ2-7, with D hard to call. The ends were cut back, 8 bases at V and 7 bases at J, with 18 bases in the middle. The CDR3 runs to 13 residues. The CDR3 protein is CASCMTVMGEQYF. The DNA for the CDR3 is TGTGCCAGCTGCATGACTGTGATGGGGGAGCAGTACTTC.

This clonotype was seen a handful of times. The genes are TRBV6-1 and TRBJ2-3; no clear D. Trimming took 10 bases from V and 6 from J, leaving 11 bases between them. The CDR3 has 11 residues. Germline CDR1 is MNHNS and CDR2 is SASEGT. CDR3 DNA: TGTGCCATCCGAAGCCGGGATACGCAGTATTTT. Translating it yields CAIRSRDTQYF.

The chain joins TRBV12-3 or TRBV12-4 to TRBJ1-2; 10 bases fit TRBD1. The CDR3 is 15 amino acids. V trimming: 4 bases; J trimming: 2 bases; junction bases outside the gene matches: 4. CDR3 in DNA: TGTGCCAGCAGTTCGGGGACAGGGGCCAACTATGGCTACACCTTC. As protein: CASSSGTGANYGYTF.

The genes are TRBV20-1 and TRBJ2-2; no clear D. The germline gives CDR1 DFQATT, CDR2 SNEGSKA (reference sequence). Deletions cut 6 bases from V and 4 bases from J, with 12 bases between. The CDR3 is made up of 13 amino acids. The CDR3 loop reads CSARIDGTGELFF. DNA for the CDR3: TGCAGTGCCCGCATTGACGGCACCGGGGAGCTGTTTTTT.

The chain has TRBV18 and TRBJ1-1; D gene unclear. CDR3 size: 12 residues. Germline V gene sequence: CDR1 KGHSH, CDR2 LQKENI. V was cut by 3 bases and J by 6 bases, with 8 bases left in between. The CDR3 reads CASSPGRPEAFF. CDR3 coding DNA: TGTGCCAGCTCACCGGGTCGGCCTGAAGCTTTCTTT. The whole variable domain, filled in from reference TRBV18 and TRBJ1-1, reads NAGVMQNPRHLVRRRGQEARLRCSPMKGHSHVYWYRQLPEEGLKFMVYLQKENIIDESGMPKERFSAEFPKEGPSILRIQQVVRGDSAAYFCASSPGRPEAFFGQGTRLTVV.